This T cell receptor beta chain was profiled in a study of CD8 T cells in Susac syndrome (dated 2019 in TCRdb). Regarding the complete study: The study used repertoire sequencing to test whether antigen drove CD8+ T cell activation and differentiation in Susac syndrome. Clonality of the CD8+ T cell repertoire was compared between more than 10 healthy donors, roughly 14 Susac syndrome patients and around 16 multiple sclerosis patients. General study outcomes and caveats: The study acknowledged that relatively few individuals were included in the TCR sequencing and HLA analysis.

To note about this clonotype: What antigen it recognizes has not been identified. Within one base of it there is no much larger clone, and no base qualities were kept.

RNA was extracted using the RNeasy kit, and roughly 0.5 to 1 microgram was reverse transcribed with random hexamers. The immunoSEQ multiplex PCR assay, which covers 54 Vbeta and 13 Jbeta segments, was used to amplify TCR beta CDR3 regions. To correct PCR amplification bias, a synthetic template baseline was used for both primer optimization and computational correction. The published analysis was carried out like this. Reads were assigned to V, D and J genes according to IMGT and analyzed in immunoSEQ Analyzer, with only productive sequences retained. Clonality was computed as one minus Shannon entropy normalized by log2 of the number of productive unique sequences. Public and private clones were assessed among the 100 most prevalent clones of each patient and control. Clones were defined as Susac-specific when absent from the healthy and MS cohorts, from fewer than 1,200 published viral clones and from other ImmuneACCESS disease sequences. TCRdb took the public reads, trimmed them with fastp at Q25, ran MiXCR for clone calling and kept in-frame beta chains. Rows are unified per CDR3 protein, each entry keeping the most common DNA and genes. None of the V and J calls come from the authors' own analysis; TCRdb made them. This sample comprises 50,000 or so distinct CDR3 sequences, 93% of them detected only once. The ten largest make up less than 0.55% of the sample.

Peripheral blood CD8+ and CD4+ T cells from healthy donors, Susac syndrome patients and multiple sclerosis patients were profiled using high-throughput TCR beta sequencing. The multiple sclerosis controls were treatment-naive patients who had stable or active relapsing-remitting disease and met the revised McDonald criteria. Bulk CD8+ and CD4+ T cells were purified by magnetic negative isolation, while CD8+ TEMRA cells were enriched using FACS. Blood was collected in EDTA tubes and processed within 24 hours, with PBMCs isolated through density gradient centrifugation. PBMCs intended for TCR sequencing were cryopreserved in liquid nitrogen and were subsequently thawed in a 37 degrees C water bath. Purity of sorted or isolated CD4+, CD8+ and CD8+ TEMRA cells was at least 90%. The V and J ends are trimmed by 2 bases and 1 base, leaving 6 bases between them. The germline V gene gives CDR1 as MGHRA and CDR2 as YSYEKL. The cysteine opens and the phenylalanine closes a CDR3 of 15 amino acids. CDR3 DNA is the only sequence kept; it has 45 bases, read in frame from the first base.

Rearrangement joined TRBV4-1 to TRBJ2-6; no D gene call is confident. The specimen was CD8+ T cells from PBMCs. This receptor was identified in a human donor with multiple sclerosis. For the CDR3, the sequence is CASSQRKSGANVLTF. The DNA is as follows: TGCGCCAGCAGCCAAAGAAAATCTGGGGCCAACGTCCTGACTTTC.